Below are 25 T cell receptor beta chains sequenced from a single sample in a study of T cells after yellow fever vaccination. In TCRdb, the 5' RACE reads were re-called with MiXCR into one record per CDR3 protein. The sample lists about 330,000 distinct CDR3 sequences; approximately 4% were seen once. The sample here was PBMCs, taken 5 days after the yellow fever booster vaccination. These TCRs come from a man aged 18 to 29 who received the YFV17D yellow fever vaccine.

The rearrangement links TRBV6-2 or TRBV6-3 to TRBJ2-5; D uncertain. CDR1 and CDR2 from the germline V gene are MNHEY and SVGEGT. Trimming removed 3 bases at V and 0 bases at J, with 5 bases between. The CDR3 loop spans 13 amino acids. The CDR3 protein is CASSYRHQETQYF. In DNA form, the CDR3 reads TGTGCCAGCAGTTATAGGCACCAAGAGACCCAGTACTTC.

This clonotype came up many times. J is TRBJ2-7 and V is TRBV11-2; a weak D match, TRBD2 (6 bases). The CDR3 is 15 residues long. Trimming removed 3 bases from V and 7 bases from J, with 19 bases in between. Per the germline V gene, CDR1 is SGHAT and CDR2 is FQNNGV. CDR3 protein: CASSFLGTASLEQYF. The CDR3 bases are TGTGCCAGCAGCTTCTTAGGGACTGCCTCTTTGGAGCAGTACTTC.

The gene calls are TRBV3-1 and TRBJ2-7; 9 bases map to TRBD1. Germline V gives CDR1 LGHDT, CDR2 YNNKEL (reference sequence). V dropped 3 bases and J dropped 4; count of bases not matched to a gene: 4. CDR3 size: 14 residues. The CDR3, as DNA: TGTGCCAGCAGCCACGGGACAGGGCTTTACGAGCAGTACTTC. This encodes CASSHGTGLYEQYF.

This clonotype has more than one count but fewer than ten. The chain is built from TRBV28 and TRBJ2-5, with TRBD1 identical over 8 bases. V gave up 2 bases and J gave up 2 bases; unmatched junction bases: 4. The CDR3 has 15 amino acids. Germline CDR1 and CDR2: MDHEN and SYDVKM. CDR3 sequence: CASSLGDRRQETQYF. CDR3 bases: TGTGCCAGCAGTTTAGGGGACAGGCGACAAGAGACCCAGTACTTC.

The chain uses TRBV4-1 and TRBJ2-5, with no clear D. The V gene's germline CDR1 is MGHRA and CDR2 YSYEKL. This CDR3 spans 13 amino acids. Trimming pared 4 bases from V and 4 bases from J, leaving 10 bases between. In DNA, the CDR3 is TGCGCCAGCAGCCCCCGGGCCGTAGAGACCCAGTACTTC. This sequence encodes CASSPRAVETQYF.

The CDR3 DNA sequence: TGTGCCAGCAGTGAAGGGGTGTCTGGAAACACCATATATTTT. Its protein product is CASSEGVSGNTIYF. This chain uses TRBV6-1 with TRBJ1-3; D is uncertain. CDR3 length equals 14 residues. Trimming shortened V by 1 base and J by 1 base, and 5 bases separated the two germline ends. Germline assignment: CDR1 MNHNS and CDR2 SASEGT.

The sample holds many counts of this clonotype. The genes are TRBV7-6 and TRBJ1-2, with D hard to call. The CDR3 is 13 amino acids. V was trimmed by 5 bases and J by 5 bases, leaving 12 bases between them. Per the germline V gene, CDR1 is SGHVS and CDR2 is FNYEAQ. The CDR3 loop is CASSPGGGYGYTF. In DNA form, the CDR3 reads TGTGCCAGCAGCCCAGGCGGAGGGTATGGCTACACCTTC.

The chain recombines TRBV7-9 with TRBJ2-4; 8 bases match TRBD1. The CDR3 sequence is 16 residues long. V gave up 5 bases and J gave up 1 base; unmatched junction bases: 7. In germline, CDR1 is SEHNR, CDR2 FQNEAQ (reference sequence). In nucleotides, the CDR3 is TGTGCCAGCAGCAGCAGGGGGCAAGAGGCCAAAAACATTCAGTACTTC. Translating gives CASSSRGQEAKNIQYF.

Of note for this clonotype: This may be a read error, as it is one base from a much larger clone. In DNA form, the CDR3 reads TGCGCCAGCAGCCCCCGGGGGACGGAACCTTTCGAGCAGTACTTC. It codes for CASSPRGTEPFEQYF. The rearrangement links TRBV4-3 to TRBJ2-7; tentatively, D is TRBD2 (6 bases). The CDR3 consists of 15 residues. Germline V lookup: CDR1 LGHNA, CDR2 YSLEER. V was cut by 4 bases and J by 6 bases, with 19 bases left in between.

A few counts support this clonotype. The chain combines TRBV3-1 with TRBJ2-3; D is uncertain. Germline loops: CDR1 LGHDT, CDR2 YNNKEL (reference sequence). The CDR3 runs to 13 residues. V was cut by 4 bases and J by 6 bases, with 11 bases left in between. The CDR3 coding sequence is TGTGCCAGCAGCCCTCGGTCGGTCGATACGCAGTATTTT. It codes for CASSPRSVDTQYF.

For the CDR3, the DNA is TGCGCCAGCAGCCGGGACAATACCTACGAGCAGTACTTC. Protein: CASSRDNTYEQYF. The chain uses TRBV5-1 and TRBJ2-7, with D possibly matching TRBD1 (6 bases). Trimming took 4 bases from V and 2 from J, leaving 10 bases between them. The germline CDR1 and CDR2 sequences are SGHRS and YFSETQ. The CDR3 runs to 13 residues.

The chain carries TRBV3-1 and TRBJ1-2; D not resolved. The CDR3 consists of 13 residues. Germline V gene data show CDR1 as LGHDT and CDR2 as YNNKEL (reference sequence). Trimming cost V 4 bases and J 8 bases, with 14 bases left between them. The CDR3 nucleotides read TGTGCCAGCAGCCCCCGGGAGGGAGGCGGCTACACCTTC. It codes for CASSPREGGGYTF.

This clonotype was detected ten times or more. Written as DNA, the CDR3 is TGCAGCGTACCGGGACTGCCATCAGATGGGCAGTTCTTC. This encodes CSVPGLPSDGQFF. This rearrangement joins TRBV29-1 to TRBJ2-1, with a weak D call TRBD2 (6 bases). The CDR3 has 13 amino acids. Germline CDR1 is SQVTM and CDR2 is ANQGSEA. The V and J ends lost 6 bases and 12 bases respectively, with 21 bases between them.

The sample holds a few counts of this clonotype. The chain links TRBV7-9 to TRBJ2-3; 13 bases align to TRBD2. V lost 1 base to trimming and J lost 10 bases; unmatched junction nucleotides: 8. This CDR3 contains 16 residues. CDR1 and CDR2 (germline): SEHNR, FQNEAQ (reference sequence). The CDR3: CASSLGLAGGLRAQYF. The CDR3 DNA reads TGTGCCAGCAGCTTAGGACTAGCGGGGGGACTTCGAGCGCAGTATTTT.

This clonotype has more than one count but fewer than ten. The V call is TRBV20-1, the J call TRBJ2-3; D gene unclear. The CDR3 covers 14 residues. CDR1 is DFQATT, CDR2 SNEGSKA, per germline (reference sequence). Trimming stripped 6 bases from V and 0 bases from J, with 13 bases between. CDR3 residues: CSALLITSTDTQYF. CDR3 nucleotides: TGCAGTGCCCTTCTAATAACTAGCACAGATACGCAGTATTTT.

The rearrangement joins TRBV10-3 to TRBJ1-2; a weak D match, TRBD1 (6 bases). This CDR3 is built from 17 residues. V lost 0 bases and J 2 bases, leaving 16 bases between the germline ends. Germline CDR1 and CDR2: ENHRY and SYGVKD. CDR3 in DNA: TGTGCCATCAGTGAGTCGAACTACGGACAGACGAACTATGGCTACACCTTC. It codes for CAISESNYGQTNYGYTF.

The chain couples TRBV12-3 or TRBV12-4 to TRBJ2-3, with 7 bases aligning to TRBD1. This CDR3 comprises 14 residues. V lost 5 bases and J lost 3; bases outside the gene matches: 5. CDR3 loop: CASSPQGQTDTQYF. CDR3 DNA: TGTGCCAGCAGTCCACAGGGACAGACAGATACGCAGTATTTT.

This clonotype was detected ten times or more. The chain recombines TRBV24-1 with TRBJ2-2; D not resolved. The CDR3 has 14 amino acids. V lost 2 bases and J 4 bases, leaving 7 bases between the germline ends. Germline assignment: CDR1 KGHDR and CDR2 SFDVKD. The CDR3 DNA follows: TGTGCCACCAGTGATTCACGGGTCACCGGGGAGCTGTTTTTT. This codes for CATSDSRVTGELFF.

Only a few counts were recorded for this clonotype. As DNA, the CDR3 is TGTGCCAGCGGAGCCAGCAATCAGCCCCAGCATTTT. Translation gives CASGASNQPQHF. The V gene is TRBV9, the J gene TRBJ1-5; D unclear. The V end lost 7 bases, the J end lost 1 base, and 6 bases lay between the germline ends. This CDR3 spans 12 amino acids. The germline V gene has CDR1 SGDLS and CDR2 YYNGEE.

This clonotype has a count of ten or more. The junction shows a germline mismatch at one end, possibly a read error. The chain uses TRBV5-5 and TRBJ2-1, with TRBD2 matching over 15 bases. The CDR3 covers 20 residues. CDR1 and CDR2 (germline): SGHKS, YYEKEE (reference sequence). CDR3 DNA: TGTGCCAGCAGCTTGGTTGGACTAGCGGGGGGGCGTCCCTCCAACAATGAGCAGTTCTTC. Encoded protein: CASSLVGLAGGRPSNNEQFF.

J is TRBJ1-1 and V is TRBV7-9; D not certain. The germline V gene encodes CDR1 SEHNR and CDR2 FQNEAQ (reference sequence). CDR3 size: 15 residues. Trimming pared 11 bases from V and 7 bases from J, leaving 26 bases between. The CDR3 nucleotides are TGTGCCTCCAAGCAAGGTTGGGTGGGGTTGGATGAAGCTTTCTTT. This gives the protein CASKQGWVGLDEAFF.

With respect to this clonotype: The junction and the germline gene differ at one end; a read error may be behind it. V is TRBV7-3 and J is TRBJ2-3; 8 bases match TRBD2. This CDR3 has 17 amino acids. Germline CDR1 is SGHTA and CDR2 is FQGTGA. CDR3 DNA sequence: TGTGCCAGCAGCTTAAGCTCCTACGGGGGGGCTTTGCGATACGCAGTTTTT. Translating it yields CASSLSSYGGALRYAVF.

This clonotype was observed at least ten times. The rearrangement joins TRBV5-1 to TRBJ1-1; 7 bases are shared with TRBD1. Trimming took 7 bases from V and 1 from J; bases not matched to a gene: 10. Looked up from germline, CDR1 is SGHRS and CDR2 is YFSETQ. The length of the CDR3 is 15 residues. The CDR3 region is CASGRTGLPNTEAFF. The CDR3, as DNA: TGCGCCAGCGGACGGACAGGACTCCCGAACACTGAAGCTTTCTTT.

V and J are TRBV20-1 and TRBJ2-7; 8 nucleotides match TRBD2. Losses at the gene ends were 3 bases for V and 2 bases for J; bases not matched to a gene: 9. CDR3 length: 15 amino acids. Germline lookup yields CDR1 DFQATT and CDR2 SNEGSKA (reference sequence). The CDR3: CSARRRGDPPYEQYF. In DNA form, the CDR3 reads TGCAGTGCTAGGAGGCGGGGGGATCCCCCCTACGAGCAGTACTTC.

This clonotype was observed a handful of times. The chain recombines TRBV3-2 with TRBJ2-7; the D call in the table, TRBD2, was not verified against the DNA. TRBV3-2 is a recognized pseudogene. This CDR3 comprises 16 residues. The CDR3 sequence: CASSQDPGPSSYEQYV. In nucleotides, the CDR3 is TGTGCCAGCAGCCAAGACCCAGGGCCGAGCTCCTACGAGCAGTACGTC.